This TCR beta chain derives from a study of T cells in Graves' hyperthyroidism and ophthalmopathy. General observations from the study: A model using 13 V-J features told ophthalmopathy apart from stable hyperthyroidism.

Patients affected by ophthalmopathy presented a Clinical Activity Score of at least 3, a NOSPECS grade of at least 4, and disease duration below 3 months. This CDR3 comprises 15 residues. Germline V CDR1 and CDR2: SSHAT, FNYEAQ (reference sequence). Of note for this clonotype: What it binds is not known. A read error may produce the germline difference seen at one junction end.

From RNA transcripts, TCR beta CDR3 regions were amplified. Primed by the HTBI set, a first-round RT-PCR was run on the TCR CDR3. TCRdb processed the multiplex PCR reads anew with MiXCR; each CDR3 protein has one entry. The sample includes over 500,000 distinct CDR3 sequences, 15% to 20% of them seen just once. This chain connects TRBV7-7 to TRBJ2-7, with 7 bases aligning to TRBD2. The clonotype was recovered from a woman younger than 35 with Graves' ophthalmopathy. The sequenced sample was blood. DNA of the CDR3: TGTGCTAGCAGCTTAGCGCAGGGAGGGGTTTACGAGCAGTACTTC. It specifies CASSLAQGGVYEQYF.